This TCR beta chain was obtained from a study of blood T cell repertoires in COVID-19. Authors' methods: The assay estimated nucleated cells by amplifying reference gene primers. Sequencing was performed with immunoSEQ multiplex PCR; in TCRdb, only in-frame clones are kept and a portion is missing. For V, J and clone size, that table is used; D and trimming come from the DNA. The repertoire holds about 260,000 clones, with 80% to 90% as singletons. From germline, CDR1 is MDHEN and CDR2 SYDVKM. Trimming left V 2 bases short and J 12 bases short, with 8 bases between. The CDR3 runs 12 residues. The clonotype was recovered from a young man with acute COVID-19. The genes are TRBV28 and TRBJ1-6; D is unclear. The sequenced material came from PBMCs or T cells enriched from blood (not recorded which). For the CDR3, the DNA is TGTGCCAGCAGTTTAGGGCCCCTACCCCTCCACTTT. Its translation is CASSLGPLPLHF.